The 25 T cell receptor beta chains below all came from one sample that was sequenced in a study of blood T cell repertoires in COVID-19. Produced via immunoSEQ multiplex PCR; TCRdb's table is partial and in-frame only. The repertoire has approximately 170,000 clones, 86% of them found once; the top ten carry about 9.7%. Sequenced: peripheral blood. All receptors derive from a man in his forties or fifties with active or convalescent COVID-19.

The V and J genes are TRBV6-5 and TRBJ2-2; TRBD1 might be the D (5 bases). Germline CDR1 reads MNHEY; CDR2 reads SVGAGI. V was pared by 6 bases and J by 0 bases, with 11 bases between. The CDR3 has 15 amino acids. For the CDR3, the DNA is TGTGCCAGCAGCCACACGACAGCGAACACCGGGGAGCTGTTTTTT. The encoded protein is CASSHTTANTGELFF.

The CDR3 DNA is TGTGCCAGCAGCTTGGACAGCCGTAATCAGCCCCAGCATTTT. Residues: CASSLDSRNQPQHF. The rearrangement uses TRBV11-3 and TRBJ1-5; a possible D gene is TRBD1 (6 bases). Germline CDR1 reads SGHNT; CDR2 reads YENEEA. V lost 3 bases and J 4 bases, leaving 10 bases between the germline ends. The CDR3 is 14 residues long.

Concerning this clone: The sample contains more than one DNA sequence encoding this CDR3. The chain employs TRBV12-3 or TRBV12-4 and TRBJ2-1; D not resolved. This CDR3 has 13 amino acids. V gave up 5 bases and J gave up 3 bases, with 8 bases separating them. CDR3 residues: CASSPPGYNEQFF. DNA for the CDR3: TGTGCCAGCAGTCCTCCGGGCTACAATGAGCAGTTCTTC.

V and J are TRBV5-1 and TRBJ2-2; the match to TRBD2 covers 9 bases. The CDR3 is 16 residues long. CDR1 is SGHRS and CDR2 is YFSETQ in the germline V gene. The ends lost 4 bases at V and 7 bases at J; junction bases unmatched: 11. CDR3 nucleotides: TGCGCCAGCAGCGCGACTAGCGGCGACTCCGTCGGGGAGCTGTTTTTT. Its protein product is CASSATSGDSVGELFF.

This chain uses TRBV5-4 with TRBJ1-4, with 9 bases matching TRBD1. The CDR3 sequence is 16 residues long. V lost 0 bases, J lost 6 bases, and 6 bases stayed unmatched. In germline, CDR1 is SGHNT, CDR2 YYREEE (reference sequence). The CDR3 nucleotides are TGTGCCAGCAGCTTGGGACAGGGGGGTGGAGATGAAAAACTGTTTTTT. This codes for CASSLGQGGGDEKLFF.

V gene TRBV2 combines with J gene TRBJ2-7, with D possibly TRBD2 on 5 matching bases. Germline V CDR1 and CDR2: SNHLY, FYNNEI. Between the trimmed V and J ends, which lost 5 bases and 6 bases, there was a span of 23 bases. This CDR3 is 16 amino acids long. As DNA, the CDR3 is TGTGCCAGCAGTACCCGCGGGTCTCCGGGGAGCGGCGAGCAGTACTTC. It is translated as CASSTRGSPGSGEQYF.

The CDR3 coding sequence is TGTGCCAGCAGCCAACAGGGGGCCAATGAGCAGTTCTTC. Amino acids: CASSQQGANEQFF. This chain joins TRBV16 and TRBJ2-1; 8 bases are a match to TRBD1. Germline loops: CDR1 KGHSY, CDR2 FQNENV. This CDR3 has 13 amino acids. V lost 2 bases, J lost 6 bases, and 0 bases stayed unmatched. The full variable domain, rest sourced from reference TRBV16 and TRBJ2-1, is GEEVAQTPKHLVRGEGQKAKLYCAPIKGHSYVFWYQQVLKNEFKFLISFQNENVFDETGMPKERFSAKCLPNSPCSLEIQATKLEDSAVYFCASSQQGANEQFFGPGTRLTVL.

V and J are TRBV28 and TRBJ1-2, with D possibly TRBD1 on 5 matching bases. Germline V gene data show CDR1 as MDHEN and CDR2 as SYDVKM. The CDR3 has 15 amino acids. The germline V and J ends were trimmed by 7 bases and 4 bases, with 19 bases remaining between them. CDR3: CASTAGGRRAYGYTF. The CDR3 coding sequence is TGTGCCAGCACCGCGGGGGGACGCAGGGCCTATGGCTACACCTTC.

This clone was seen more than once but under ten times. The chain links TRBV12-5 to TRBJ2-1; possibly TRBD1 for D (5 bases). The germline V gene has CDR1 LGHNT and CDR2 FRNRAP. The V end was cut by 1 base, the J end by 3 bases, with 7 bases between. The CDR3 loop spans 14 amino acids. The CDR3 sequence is CASGLGTLYNEQFF. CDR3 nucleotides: TGTGCTAGTGGTTTGGGGACACTCTACAATGAGCAGTTCTTC.

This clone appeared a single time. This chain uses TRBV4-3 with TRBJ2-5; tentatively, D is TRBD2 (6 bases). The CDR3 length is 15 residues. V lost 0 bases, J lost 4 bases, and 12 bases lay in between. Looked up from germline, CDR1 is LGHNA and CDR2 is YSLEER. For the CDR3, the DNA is TGCGCCAGCAGCCAAGATCACGGGGGAAGAGAGACCCAGTACTTC. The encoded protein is CASSQDHGGRETQYF.

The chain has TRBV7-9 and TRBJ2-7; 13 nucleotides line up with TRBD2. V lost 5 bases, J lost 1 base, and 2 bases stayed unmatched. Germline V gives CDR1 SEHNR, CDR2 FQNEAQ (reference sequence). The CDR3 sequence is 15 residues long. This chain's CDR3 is CASSLGLAGSYEQYF. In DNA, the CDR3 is TGTGCCAGCAGCCTGGGACTAGCGGGGTCCTACGAGCAGTACTTC.

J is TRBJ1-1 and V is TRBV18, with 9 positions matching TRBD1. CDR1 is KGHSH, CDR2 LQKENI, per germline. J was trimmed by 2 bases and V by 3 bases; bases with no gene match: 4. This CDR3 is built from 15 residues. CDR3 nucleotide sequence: TGTGCCAGCTCACCGAGGACAGGGGCAAACACTGAAGCTTTCTTT. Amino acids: CASSPRTGANTEAFF.

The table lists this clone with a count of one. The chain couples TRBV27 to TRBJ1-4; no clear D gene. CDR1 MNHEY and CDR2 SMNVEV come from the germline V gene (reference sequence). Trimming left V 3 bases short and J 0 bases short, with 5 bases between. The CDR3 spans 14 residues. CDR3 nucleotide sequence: TGTGCCAGCAGTTTGACTGCAACTAATGAAAAACTGTTTTTT. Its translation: CASSLTATNEKLFF.

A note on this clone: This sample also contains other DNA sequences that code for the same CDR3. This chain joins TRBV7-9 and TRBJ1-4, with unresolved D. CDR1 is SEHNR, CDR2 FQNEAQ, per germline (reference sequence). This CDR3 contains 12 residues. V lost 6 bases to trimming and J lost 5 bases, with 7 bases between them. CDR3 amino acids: CASSLTNEKLFF. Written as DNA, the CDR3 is TGTGCCAGCAGTTTAACAAATGAAAAACTGTTTTTT. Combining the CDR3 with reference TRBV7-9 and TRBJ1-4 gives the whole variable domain DTGVSQNPRHKITKRGQNVTFRCDPISEHNRLYWYRQTLGQGPEFLTYFQNEAQLEKSRLLSDRFSAERPKGSFSTLEIQRTEQGDSAMYLCASSLTNEKLFFGSGTQLSVL.

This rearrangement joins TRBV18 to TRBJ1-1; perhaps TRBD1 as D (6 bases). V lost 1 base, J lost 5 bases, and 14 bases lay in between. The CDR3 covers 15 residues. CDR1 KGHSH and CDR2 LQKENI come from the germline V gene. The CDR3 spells CASSPRKGGGTEAFF. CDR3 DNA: TGTGCCAGCTCACCACGGAAGGGAGGGGGAACTGAAGCTTTCTTT. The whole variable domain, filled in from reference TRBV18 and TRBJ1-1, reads NAGVMQNPRHLVRRRGQEARLRCSPMKGHSHVYWYRQLPEEGLKFMVYLQKENIIDESGMPKERFSAEFPKEGPSILRIQQVVRGDSAAYFCASSPRKGGGTEAFFGQGTRLTVV.

As DNA, the CDR3 is TGCAGCGCTAAGGGACAGATTAGCACAGATACGCAGTATTTT. Protein sequence: CSAKGQISTDTQYF. The J gene is TRBJ2-3, the V gene TRBV29-1; 7 nucleotides match TRBD1. With 7 bases clipped from V and 0 bases from J, the junction kept 7 bases outside the gene matches. Looked up from germline, CDR1 is SQVTM and CDR2 is ANQGSEA. The CDR3 spans 14 residues.

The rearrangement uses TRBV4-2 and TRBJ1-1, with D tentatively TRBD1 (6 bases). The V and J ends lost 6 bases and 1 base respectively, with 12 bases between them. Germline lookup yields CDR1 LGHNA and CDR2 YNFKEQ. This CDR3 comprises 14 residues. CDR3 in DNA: TGTGCCAGCAGTATGGGGGCGGAGAACACTGAAGCTTTCTTT. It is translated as CASSMGAENTEAFF.

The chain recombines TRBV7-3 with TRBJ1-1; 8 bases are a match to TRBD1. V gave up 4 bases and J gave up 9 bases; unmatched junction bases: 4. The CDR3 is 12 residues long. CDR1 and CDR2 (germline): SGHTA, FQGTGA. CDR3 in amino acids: CASSSRTGKAFF. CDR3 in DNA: TGTGCCAGCAGCTCACGGACAGGGAAAGCTTTCTTT.

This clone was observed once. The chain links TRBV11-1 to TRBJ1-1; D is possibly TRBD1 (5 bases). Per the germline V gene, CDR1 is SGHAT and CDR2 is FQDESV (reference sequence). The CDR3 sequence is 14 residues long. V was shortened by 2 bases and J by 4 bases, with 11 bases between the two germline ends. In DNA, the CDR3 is TGTGCCAGCAGCTTAAGGGGCGGAAGCACTGAAGCTTTCTTT. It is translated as CASSLRGGSTEAFF.

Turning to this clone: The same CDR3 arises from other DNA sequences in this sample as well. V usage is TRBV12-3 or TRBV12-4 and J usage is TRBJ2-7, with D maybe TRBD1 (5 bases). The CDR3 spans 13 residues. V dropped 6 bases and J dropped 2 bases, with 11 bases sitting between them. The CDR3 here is CASSPDRAYEQYF. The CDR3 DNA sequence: TGTGCCAGCAGCCCCGACAGAGCCTACGAGCAGTACTTC.

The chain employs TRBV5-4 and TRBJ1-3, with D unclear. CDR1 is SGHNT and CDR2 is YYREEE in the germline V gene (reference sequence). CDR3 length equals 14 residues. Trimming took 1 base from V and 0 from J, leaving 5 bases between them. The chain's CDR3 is CASSLWSSGNTIYF. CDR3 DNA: TGTGCCAGCAGCTTGTGGAGCTCTGGAAACACCATATATTTT. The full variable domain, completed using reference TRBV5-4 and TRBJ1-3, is ETGVTQSPTHLIKTRGQQVTLRCSSQSGHNTVSWYQQALGQGPQFIFQYYREEENGRGNFPPRFSGLQFPNYSSELNVNALELDDSALYLCASSLWSSGNTIYFGEGSWLTVV.

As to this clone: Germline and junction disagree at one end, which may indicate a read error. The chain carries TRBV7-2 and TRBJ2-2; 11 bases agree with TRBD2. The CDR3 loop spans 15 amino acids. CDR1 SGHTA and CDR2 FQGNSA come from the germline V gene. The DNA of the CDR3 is TGTGCCAGCACCTTAGCGGGAGGGGTAACCGGGGAGCTGTTTTTT. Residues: CASTLAGGVTGELFF.

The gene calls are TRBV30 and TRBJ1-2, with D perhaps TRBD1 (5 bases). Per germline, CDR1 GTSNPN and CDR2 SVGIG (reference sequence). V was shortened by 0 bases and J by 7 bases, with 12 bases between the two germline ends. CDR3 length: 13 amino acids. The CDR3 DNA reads TGTGCCTGGAGTGTCAGTCGGGGGGGTGGCTACACCTTC. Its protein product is CAWSVSRGGGYTF.

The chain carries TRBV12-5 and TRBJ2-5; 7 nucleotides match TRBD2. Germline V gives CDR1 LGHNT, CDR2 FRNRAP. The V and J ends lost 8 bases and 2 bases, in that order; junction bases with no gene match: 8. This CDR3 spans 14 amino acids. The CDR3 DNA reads TGTGCTAGTTCCCGGGAGGTGTCACAAGAGACCCAGTACTTC. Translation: CASSREVSQETQYF.

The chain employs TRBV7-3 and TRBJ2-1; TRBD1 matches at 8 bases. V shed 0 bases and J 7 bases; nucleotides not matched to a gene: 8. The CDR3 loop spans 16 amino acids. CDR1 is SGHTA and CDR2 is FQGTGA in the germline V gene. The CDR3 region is CASSLTGTGIPNEQFF. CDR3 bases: TGTGCCAGCAGCTTAACCGGGACAGGAATCCCTAATGAGCAGTTCTTC.